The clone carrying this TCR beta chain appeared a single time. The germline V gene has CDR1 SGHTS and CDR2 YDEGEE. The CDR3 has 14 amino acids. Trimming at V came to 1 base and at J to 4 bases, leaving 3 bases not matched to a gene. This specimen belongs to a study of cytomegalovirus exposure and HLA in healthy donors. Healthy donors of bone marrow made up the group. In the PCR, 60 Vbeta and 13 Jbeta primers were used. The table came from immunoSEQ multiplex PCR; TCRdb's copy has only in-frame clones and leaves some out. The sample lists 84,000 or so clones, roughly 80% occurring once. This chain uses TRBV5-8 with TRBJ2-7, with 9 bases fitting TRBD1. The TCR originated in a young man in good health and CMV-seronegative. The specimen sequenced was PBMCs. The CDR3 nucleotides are TGTGCCAGCAGCTTGACAGGGGGCAGGTACGAGCAGTACTTC. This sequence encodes CASSLTGGRYEQYF.